This T cell receptor (beta chain) was identified during a study of response to subunit inactivated influenza vaccine. TCRdb called the RT-PCR reads again in MiXCR, with one record for every CDR3 protein. Of just under 250,000 distinct CDR3 sequences in the sample, 10% to 15% are singletons; the top ten hold over 6.5%. This clonotype was recorded once. The V gene's germline CDR1 is SGDLS and CDR2 YYNGEE. The V and J ends lost 3 bases and 1 base respectively, with 13 bases between them. The CDR3 is made up of 15 amino acids. The receptor's source is a man aged 45 to 65 who received an inactivated influenza vaccine. This specimen consisted of non-naive T cells sorted from PBMCs, obtained approximately 15 days before vaccination. The V call is TRBV9, the J call TRBJ2-5; no firm D call. DNA for the CDR3: TGTGCCAGCAGCGCTGACCTTGCAGGCCAAGAGACCCAGTACTTC. Protein product: CASSADLAGQETQYF.